The rows below give T cell receptor beta chains drawn from one sample of a study of CD8 T cells in ankylosing spondylitis. TCRdb called the 5' RACE reads again in MiXCR, with one record for every CDR3 protein. Of some 220,000 distinct CDR3 sequences in the sample, 7% to 8% were seen once. The sequenced sample was blood, either unsorted or a sorted T cell fraction (not recorded which). Receptor source: a male donor with ankylosing spondylitis. Each CDR3 is given with its conserved first and last residue. A D gene is named only where the DNA matches it firmly. A row's size may be missing; if present it is once, few, many or a size class.

>TRBJ2-2|TRBV5-1|.|many
CASSWASHRELFF
TGCGCCAGCAGCTGGGCCAGTCACCGGGAGCTGTTTTTT
>TRBJ1-1|TRBV4-3|.|many
CASSQVRGLTEAFF
TGCGCCAGCAGCCAAGTCCGGGGTCTCACTGAAGCTTTCTTT
>TRBJ2-1|TRBV20-1|TRBD1|.
CSPGQGPYNEQFF
TGCAGTCCAGGACAGGGGCCCTACAATGAGCAGTTCTTC
>TRBJ1-1|TRBV4-2|.|many
CASSQEGLANTEAFF
TGTGCCAGCAGCCAAGAAGGATTGGCTAACACTGAAGCTTTCTTT
>TRBJ1-1|TRBV14|.|many
CASSPTLLRGKTEAFF
TGTGCCAGCAGTCCGACCTTACTCAGGGGAAAGACTGAAGCTTTCTTT
>TRBJ1-2|TRBV7-9|.|few
CASVTAGRGPRLYGYTF
TGTGCCAGCGTGACGGCGGGACGTGGGCCGCGGTTATATGGCTACACCTTC
>TRBJ2-7|TRBV20-1|.|few
CSSTTGSYEQYF
TGCAGTTCGACGACAGGCTCCTACGAGCAGTACTTC
>TRBJ1-4|TRBV5-1|.|many
CASSPERGLPNEKLFF
TGCGCCAGCAGCCCCGAGAGGGGTCTTCCTAATGAAAAACTGTTTTTT
>TRBJ2-3|TRBV20-1|.|.
CSASHQGADTQYF
TGCAGTGCTAGTCACCAGGGCGCAGATACGCAGTATTTT
>TRBJ2-2|TRBV5-5|TRBD2|.
CASSSGLAGPTGELFF
TGTGCCAGCAGCTCTGGACTAGCGGGCCCCACCGGGGAGCTGTTTTTT
>TRBJ2-6|TRBV4-3|TRBD1|.
CASSQNRGSGANVLTF
TGCGCCAGCAGCCAAAACAGGGGGTCCGGGGCCAACGTCCTGACTTTC
>TRBJ2-1|TRBV10-3|TRBD1|many
CAISRQGLDEQFF
TGTGCCATCAGCAGACAGGGGCTGGATGAGCAGTTCTTC
>TRBJ2-1|TRBV7-2|TRBD2|many
CASSLVGGNSYNEQFF
TGTGCCAGCAGCTTAGTGGGGGGGAACTCCTACAATGAGCAGTTCTTC
>TRBJ2-1|TRBV9|TRBD2|many
CASNQRSGGEQFF
TGTGCCAGCAACCAAAGGTCGGGGGGTGAGCAGTTCTTC
>TRBJ2-5|TRBV28|TRBD1|many
CASSLSETGGVETQYF
TGTGCCAGCAGTTTATCCGAGACAGGGGGCGTCGAGACCCAGTACTTC
>TRBJ2-3|TRBV10-1|.|.
CASSGGTQTDTQYF
TGCGCCAGCAGTGGAGGGACGCAAACAGATACGCAGTATTTT
>TRBJ2-5|TRBV7-9|.|few
CASSLALGGETQYF
TGTGCCAGCAGCTTAGCGCTGGGCGGCGAGACCCAGTACTTC
>TRBJ1-1|TRBV7-2|TRBD1|few
CASSAGTGKAFF
TGTGCCAGCAGTGCCGGGACAGGGAAAGCTTTCTTT
>TRBJ2-3|TRBV20-1|TRBD2|many
CSARDQTGTRWIVDTQYF
TGCAGTGCTAGAGATCAAACGGGGACTAGGTGGATTGTAGATACGCAGTATTTT
>TRBJ1-2|TRBV6-5|.|.
CASSSSRGGYTF
TGTGCCAGCAGTTCTAGTCGGGGTGGCTACACCTTC
>TRBJ2-7|TRBV7-9|TRBD2|few
CASSLSGTSGGSEQYF
TGTGCCAGCAGCTTGAGCGGGACTAGCGGGGGATCCGAGCAGTACTTC
>TRBJ2-7|TRBV11-2|.|few
CASSLSGAGRLEQYF
TGTGCCAGCAGCCTTTCCGGGGCAGGGCGGCTCGAGCAGTACTTC
>TRBJ2-2|TRBV9|.|many
CASSLGGHTGELFF
TGTGCCAGCAGCCTAGGAGGTCACACCGGGGAGCTGTTTTTT